These T cell receptor beta chains were read from a single sample in a study of T cell repertoires in cytomegalovirus infection. TCRdb ran MiXCR on the reads and lists one entry per CDR3 protein. Among roughly 600,000 distinct CDR3 sequences listed, approximately 24% were seen once. Sample: CD8+ T cells from PBMCs. The receptors here all came from a human donor in good health (CMV status not recorded). Some clones in this sample may be carry-over from other donors' samples. CDR3s include the opening cysteine and the closing phenylalanine or tryptophan. D genes are given only for firm matches. Rows may omit the clone size; those that give it use once, few, many or a size class.

J gene | clone size | D gene | V gene | CDR3 DNA | CDR3 protein
TRBJ2-1 | many | . | TRBV11-2 | TGTGCCAGCAGCTTAGGGGGACAAGAGCAGTTCTTC | CASSLGGQEQFF
TRBJ2-7 | . | . | TRBV2 | TGTGCCAGCAAACAGTTCAACTACGAGCAGTACTTC | CASKQFNYEQYF
TRBJ2-1 | few | . | TRBV6-2/TRBV6-3 | TGTGCCAGCAGTTACCGCCTGAAACAGGGACACAATGAGCAGTTCTTC | CASSYRLKQGHNEQFF
TRBJ1-6 | many | . | TRBV7-6 | TGTGCCAGCAGCACCGACGGACGCGGAGGATTCAATTCACCCCTCCACTTT | CASSTDGRGGFNSPLHF
TRBJ2-3 | once | TRBD2 | TRBV28 | TGTGCCAGCAGTGCTCCCCCGGGACTAGCGGGGGGGCCTGGCACAGATACGCAGTATTTT | CASSAPPGLAGGPGTDTQYF
TRBJ2-3 | . | TRBD2 | TRBV5-1 | TGCGCCAGCAGCGGTTGGACTAGCGGGGATATAGATACGCAGTATTTT | CASSGWTSGDIDTQYF
TRBJ1-2 | . | . | TRBV12-3/TRBV12-4 | TGTGCCAGCAGTTTAACGCGGGTTGATGGCTACACCTTC | CASSLTRVDGYTF
TRBJ2-2 | many | . | TRBV12-3/TRBV12-4 | TGTGCCAGCAGCCCCGTGGGGACCCCAGAGCTGTTTTTT | CASSPVGTPELFF
TRBJ2-5 | . | TRBD1 | TRBV28 | TGTGCCAGCAGTCTTCCAGGGGGTAGGGCCGGAGAGACCCAGTACTTC | CASSLPGGRAGETQYF
TRBJ1-4 | . | . | TRBV7-9 | TGTGCCAGCAGCTTAATGGAGAAACTGTTTTTT | CASSLMEKLFF
TRBJ2-6 | . | . | TRBV7-4 | TGTGCCAACAGCTTAAGGGCCATCTCTGGGGCCAACGTCCTGACTTTC | CANSLRAISGANVLTF
TRBJ2-7 | . | . | TRBV19 | TGTGCCAGTAGTATAGCCCTCGGTCCATACGAGCAGTACTTC | CASSIALGPYEQYF
TRBJ1-1 | . | TRBD1 | TRBV6-5 | TGTGCCAGCACCCTGACAGGGGGAACGAACACTGAAGCTTTCTTT | CASTLTGGTNTEAFF
TRBJ2-2 | once | . | TRBV6-6 | TGTGCCAGCAGTTACTCTATAGGTTTAAGAGACACCGGGGAGCTGTTTTTT | CASSYSIGLRDTGELFF
TRBJ2-3 | many | TRBD2 | TRBV6-6 | TGTGCCAGCAGATTACTAGCGGGCACAGATACGCAGTATTTT | CASRLLAGTDTQYF
TRBJ2-7 | . | . | TRBV25-1 | TGTGCCAGCAGTAGCGCGCGGCGTCACTACGAGCAGTACTTC | CASSSARRHYEQYF
TRBJ2-7 | few | . | TRBV7-9 | TGTGCCAGCAGCTCGGACTGGTCCTACGAGCAGTACTTC | CASSSDWSYEQYF
TRBJ1-1 | many | TRBD1 | TRBV7-2 | TGTGCCAGCAGCATGAGGACAGGAAACACTGAAGCTTTCTTT | CASSMRTGNTEAFF
TRBJ1-1 | many | TRBD1 | TRBV6-5 | TGTGCCAGCAGTTGGGGACAGCGAATTGAGTTCACTGAAGCTTTCTTT | CASSWGQRIEFTEAFF
TRBJ1-1 | . | . | TRBV6-2/TRBV6-3 | TGTGCCAGCAGTTTTTCAGGACAGGAAGCTTTCTTT | CASSFSGQEAFF
TRBJ2-4 | many | . | TRBV7-2 | TGTGCCAGCAGCTTAGGGGCCAAAAACATTCAGTACTTC | CASSLGAKNIQYF
TRBJ2-1 | . | . | TRBV12-3/TRBV12-4 | TGTGCCAGCAGTTTGGGTAGCGGACGTTACAATGAGCAGTTCTTC | CASSLGSGRYNEQFF
TRBJ2-4 | many | . | TRBV6-1 | TGTGCCAGCAGTAGGGTTAGGGTAGCCAAAAACATTCAGTACTTC | CASSRVRVAKNIQYF
TRBJ1-5 | few | TRBD1 | TRBV20-1 | TGCAGTGCTGTGGACAGGAAGAATCAGCCCCAGCATTTT | CSAVDRKNQPQHF
TRBJ2-2 | . | . | TRBV6-6 | TGTGCCAGCACAGGGGCGCCTGGGGAGCTGTTTTTT | CASTGAPGELFF
TRBJ2-1 | few | . | TRBV5-5 | TGTGCCAGCAGCAACGAAATAAATGAGCAGTTCTTC | CASSNEINEQFF
TRBJ1-2 | many | . | TRBV27 | TGTGCCAGCAGTACCCCCGGGAATCTTTATGGCTACACCTTC | CASSTPGNLYGYTF
TRBJ2-2 | many | . | TRBV28 | TGTGCCAGCAGTTTGAGACAGTACACCGGGGAGCTGTTTTTT | CASSLRQYTGELFF
TRBJ1-1 | once | . | TRBV9 | TGTGCCAGCAGCGTCGCGGAAAACACTGAAGCTTTCTTT | CASSVAENTEAFF
TRBJ1-1 | many | . | TRBV7-2 | TGTGCCAGCAGCCTTCCAGGGTCGAGGAACACTGAAGCTTTCTTT | CASSLPGSRNTEAFF
TRBJ2-2 | . | . | TRBV4-2 | TGTGCCAGCAGCCAAGAGGCAACGAACACCGGGGAGCTGTTTTTT | CASSQEATNTGELFF
TRBJ1-1 | . | TRBD1 | TRBV7-2 | TGTGCCAGCAGCCCCATCTACAGGGGGGACACTGAAGCTTTCTTT | CASSPIYRGDTEAFF
TRBJ2-3 | many | . | TRBV28 | TGTGCCAGCAGCCTTAGATCATGGGATACGCAGTATTTT | CASSLRSWDTQYF
TRBJ2-1 | few | . | TRBV28 | TGTGCCAGCAGTTTACATCGACCGCTCGGGTTTTCCTACAATGAGCAGTTCTTC | CASSLHRPLGFSYNEQFF
TRBJ2-2 | . | . | TRBV28 | TGTGCCAGCAGTACCATAGGGGTAGGGGACACCGGGGAGCTGTTTTTT | CASSTIGVGDTGELFF
TRBJ2-3 | many | . | TRBV20-1 | TGCAGTGCTAGAGCGGATGAAAGGGAATCTAGCACAGATACGCAGTATTTT | CSARADERESSTDTQYF
TRBJ1-1 | few | . | TRBV14 | TGTGCCAGCAGCTTCGGTCGGAAGACTGAAGCTTTCTTT | CASSFGRKTEAFF
TRBJ2-6 | few | . | TRBV25-1 | TGTGCCAGCAGTGAATATATTCAGGACTCTGGGGCCAACGTCCTGACTTTC | CASSEYIQDSGANVLTF
TRBJ1-1 | . | . | TRBV7-6 | TGTGCCAGCAGCCGGACGTCGGGCACTGAAGCTTTCTTT | CASSRTSGTEAFF
TRBJ1-5 | . | . | TRBV24-1 | TGTGCCACCAGTGATGGGAGAGTAGGTTTAGATCAGCCCCAGCATTTT | CATSDGRVGLDQPQHF
TRBJ1-3 | few | . | TRBV28 | TGTGCCAGCAGTTTCGTCGGTGGGGGTGGCGTGAGAAACACCATATATTTT | CASSFVGGGGVRNTIYF
TRBJ2-1 | . | TRBD1 | TRBV20-1 | TGCAGTGCTAGTGCTCCGGACAGGGGGATTTATGAGCAGTTCTTC | CSASAPDRGIYEQFF
TRBJ2-4 | . | . | TRBV4-3 | TGCGCCAGCAGCCAAGATTTGAGGGCCAAAAACATTCAGTACTTC | CASSQDLRAKNIQYF
TRBJ2-1 | . | TRBD2 | TRBV14 | TGTGCCAGCAGCCCGCGGGGGGGTCGGATCAATGAGCAGTTCTTC | CASSPRGGRINEQFF
TRBJ2-1 | . | . | TRBV19 | TGTGCCAGTAGCACTATGGGGGGTCAGTTCTTC | CASSTMGGQFF
TRBJ2-7 | . | TRBD1 | TRBV3-1 | TGTGCCAGCAGCCAAGATCCAGGGGGCCACTACGAGCAGTACTTC | CASSQDPGGHYEQYF
TRBJ2-1 | once | TRBD2 | TRBV6-2/TRBV6-3 | TGTGCCAGCAGTTACCTCCCACTAGCGGGGGTCTTCAATGAGCAGTTCTTC | CASSYLPLAGVFNEQFF
TRBJ2-3 | few | . | TRBV6-5 | TGTGCCAGCAGTTACTTCCGGGACTTAAGAGATACGCAGTATTTT | CASSYFRDLRDTQYF
TRBJ1-6 | few | TRBD1 | TRBV20-1 | TGCAGTGCTAGAGATTTGGACAGGGGGAATTCACCCCTCCACTTT | CSARDLDRGNSPLHF
TRBJ2-1 | . | TRBD2 | TRBV12-3/TRBV12-4 | TGTGCCAGCACCCCTAGCGGGGGGGATTCCTACAATGAGCAGTTCTTC | CASTPSGGDSYNEQFF
TRBJ1-5 | many | TRBD1 | TRBV7-6 | TGTGCCAGCAGCGAAAGGACAGGGAGCAATCAGCCCCAGCATTTT | CASSERTGSNQPQHF
TRBJ2-1 | few | . | TRBV14 | TGTGCCAGCAGCCAAGTTTGGGGGCCCTACAATGAGCAGTTCTTC | CASSQVWGPYNEQFF